The entry below gives a single TCR beta chain sequence along with its context. The antigen remains undetermined. This sample is part of a study of T cell responses to AZD1222 COVID-19 vaccine. Study findings and constraints: Females outnumbered males among donors, who were mostly white British; clonal diversity was possibly underestimated.

Measured with immunoSEQ multiplex PCR; TCRdb has only the in-frame clones, and not every one. This sample yields about 130,000 clones, of which about 94% are seen a single time; roughly 0.96% belongs to the top ten. Trimming cost V 5 bases and J 3 bases, with 23 bases left between them. The CDR3 runs 17 residues. Germline V gene sequence: CDR1 SGHVS, CDR2 FQNEAQ. The chain has TRBV7-8 and TRBJ2-7; D is uncertain. Material: peripheral blood, obtained on day 0 of AZD1222 vaccination. The sequence was obtained from an adult in good health. The CDR3: CASSPPYPALGYYEQYF. In DNA, the CDR3 is TGTGCCAGCAGCCCACCATATCCGGCTTTGGGCTACTACGAGCAGTACTTC.